This T cell receptor (beta chain) originates from a study of T-cell reconstitution after alpha-beta-depleted transplantation in children. Trimming removed 4 bases from V and 4 bases from J, with 9 bases in between. Germline V gene data show CDR1 as SGDLS and CDR2 as YYNGEE. This CDR3 comprises 12 residues. This clonotype was seen repeatedly, ten times or more. Using unique molecular identifiers, the investigators prepared the TCRbeta library. One entry per CDR3 protein results from TCRdb running MiXCR on the PCR reads. The top ten hold 5.5% to 8.5% of the sample, which has about 91,000 distinct CDR3 sequences, roughly 8.3% seen once.

The sample was PBMCs from the stem cell graft donor, taken from the stem cell graft. The chain couples TRBV9 to TRBJ2-7; D unclear. This TCR was sampled from a human donor who donated a stem cell graft to a child with congenital amegakaryocytic thrombocytopenia. The CDR3 region is CASSSYWYEQYF. CDR3 coding DNA: TGTGCCAGCAGCTCCTACTGGTACGAGCAGTACTTC.